This T cell receptor (beta chain) was profiled in a study of follicular helper T cells after annual influenza vaccination. Study-level information: Days 0, 7 and 28 post-vaccination were the blood draw times.

For this clone: The antigen remains unidentified.

Survey level resolution was used for TCRB sequencing. Profiled with immunoSEQ multiplex PCR; TCRdb holds only in-frame clones, not every one. The sample lists over 8,000 clones, about 82% occurring once. Study-level findings and limits: Successive annual vaccinations recalled a recurrent oligoclonal ICOS+CD38+ cTfh response with influenza-specific clonotypes.

Time point noted: 2015-2016 season, 7 days after influenza vaccination. The sequences come from CXCR5+ CD38- circulating T follicular helper cells from blood, collected 7 days after influenza vaccination. The subset was: circulating Tfh, non-naive CD4+CXCR5+PD-1+ (ICOS+CD38+ or ICOS-CD38-). This TCR was recovered from an adult who received the influenza vaccine.

This chain's CDR3 is CASSLKTRSDGYTF. The CDR3, as DNA: TGTGCCAGCAGCTTAAAAACCAGGAGCGATGGCTACACCTTC. V usage is TRBV7-2 and J usage is TRBJ1-2; no definite D call. The V end was cut by 2 bases, the J end by 6 bases, with 13 bases between. This CDR3 is built from 14 residues. CDR1 and CDR2 from the germline V gene are SGHTA and FQGNSA.